Each of the 26 T cell receptor beta chains below was sequenced from the same sample in a study of regulatory T cells in long-lasting Graves disease. Combining iRepertoire HTBI primers with Arm-PCR of CDR3 regions, the authors built TCR beta libraries. TCRdb processed the multiplex PCR reads anew with MiXCR; each CDR3 protein has one entry. Here the sample spans about 430,000 distinct CDR3 sequences, approximately 16% being singletons. Time point described: newly diagnosed GD, antithyroid drugs for less than 3 months. TCR sequences were obtained from RNA taken from PBMCs. The sample was also reused in another study, on T cells in Graves' hyperthyroidism and ophthalmopathy.

The sample here was peripheral blood mononuclear cells (PBMCs), taken at new diagnosis, from a patient treated with antithyroid drugs. These TCRs come from a woman aged 35 to 49 with Graves disease.

This clonotype was observed many times. The J gene is TRBJ2-1, the V gene TRBV11-3; tentatively, D is TRBD1 (5 bases). V was cut by 1 base and J by 8 bases, with 12 bases left in between. The germline CDR1 and CDR2 sequences are SGHNT and YENEEA. The CDR3 spans 14 residues. This CDR3 reads CASSLAGLYDEQFF. The CDR3 DNA reads TGTGCCAGCAGCTTAGCAGGGCTATATGATGAGCAGTTCTTC.

The V gene is TRBV5-5, the J gene TRBJ2-2; D is uncertain. Germline-derived CDR1 and CDR2 are SGHKS and YYEKEE (reference sequence). This CDR3 is 13 amino acids long. Trimming removed 0 bases from V and 5 bases from J, with 5 bases in between. CDR3 protein: CASSLAVTGELFF. CDR3 bases: TGTGCCAGCAGCTTGGCGGTGACCGGGGAGCTGTTTTTT.

The chain links TRBV28 to TRBJ1-2; TRBD1 aligns across 9 bases. The germline CDR1 and CDR2 sequences are MDHEN and SYDVKM. Trimming took 6 bases from V and 7 from J; bases not matched to a gene: 12. This CDR3 region has 15 residues. The CDR3 reads CASRGDGQGRSGYTF. The CDR3 DNA reads TGTGCCAGCAGAGGGGACGGACAGGGGAGATCTGGCTACACCTTC.

This clonotype was counted ten times or more. DNA of the CDR3: TGTGCCAGCAGTGAAGATCTAGCAGGCTACAATGAGCAGTTCTTC. Residues: CASSEDLAGYNEQFF. The chain employs TRBV2 and TRBJ2-1; weak D call: TRBD2 (5 bases). Trimming took 1 base from V and 3 from J, leaving 10 bases between them. Germline CDR1 and CDR2: SNHLY and FYNNEI. The CDR3 consists of 15 residues.

This clonotype was seen many times. The rearrangement uses TRBV6-2 or TRBV6-3 and TRBJ2-7; D call uncertain. CDR3 length: 14 residues. Germline V gene sequence: CDR1 MNHEY, CDR2 SVGEGT. Between the trimmed V and J ends, which lost 2 bases and 3 bases, there was a span of 11 bases. The CDR3: CASSYGYSNYEQYF. The DNA for the CDR3 is TGTGCCAGCAGTTACGGCTACTCAAACTACGAGCAGTACTTC.

About this clonotype: This may be a read error: a much more frequent sequence differs by one nucleotide. The CDR3 region has the DNA TGTGCCAGCAGTTTCGTAGGGGCGGGGGGGGCGTTCTTTGGTGAAAAACTGTTTTTT. This gives the protein CASSFVGAGGAFFGEKLFF. The chain combines TRBV27 with TRBJ1-4; maybe TRBD1 (6 bases). Germline assignment: CDR1 MNHEY and CDR2 SMNVEV (reference sequence). V was clipped by 3 bases and J by 7 bases, with 27 bases between them. The CDR3 is made up of 19 amino acids.

This clonotype was seen many times. The chain couples TRBV10-3 to TRBJ2-3; 12 nucleotides line up with TRBD2. The CDR3 runs to 19 residues. J gave up 4 bases and V 3 bases, and 14 bases lay outside the gene matches. Germline V gene sequence: CDR1 ENHRY, CDR2 SYGVKD. The CDR3 nucleotides read TGTGCCATCAGTGATAGGACTAGCGGGACGAATCTCAACCCAGATACGCAGTATTTT. Its protein is CAISDRTSGTNLNPDTQYF.

This rearrangement joins TRBV28 to TRBJ1-1; D not resolved. Trimming cost V 5 bases and J 8 bases, with 21 bases left between them. Germline lookup yields CDR1 MDHEN and CDR2 SYDVKM. This CDR3 is 15 amino acids long. In nucleotides, the CDR3 is TGTGCCAGCAGTCGTCCGGCCCGAGGGAGGAACGAAGCTTTCTTT. Residues: CASSRPARGRNEAFF.

This clonotype was seen at least ten times. This chain connects TRBV3-1 to TRBJ2-5; 7 nucleotides line up with TRBD2. This CDR3 is 15 amino acids long. J gave up 5 bases and V 5 bases, and 11 bases lay outside the gene matches. Germline V gene lookup returns CDR1 LGHDT and CDR2 YNNKEL (reference sequence). The CDR3 nucleotides read TGTGCCAGCAGCGGCCCGGGGCGGGAGACTGAGACCCAGTACTTC. It codes for CASSGPGRETETQYF.

This clonotype was counted at least ten times. This chain uses TRBV7-6 with TRBJ1-1; D remains unclear. The germline gives CDR1 SGHVS, CDR2 FNYEAQ. The CDR3 length is 14 residues. V was clipped by 2 bases and J by 1 base, with 8 bases between them. Here the CDR3 DNA reads TGTGCCAGCAGCTTACAGACTCGGAACACTGAAGCTTTCTTT. Amino acid sequence: CASSLQTRNTEAFF.

This clonotype occurred many times. The chain links TRBV28 to TRBJ2-7; 10 bases map to TRBD1. This CDR3 comprises 15 residues. Germline V gives CDR1 MDHEN, CDR2 SYDVKM. Trimming took 3 bases from V and 3 from J; bases not matched to a gene: 5. In nucleotides, the CDR3 is TGTGCCAGCAGTTTTCTTGGGACAGGGGACTACGAGCAGTACTTC. Amino acids: CASSFLGTGDYEQYF.

This clonotype was seen a few times. The chain joins TRBV3-1 to TRBJ2-7, with 9 nucleotides matching TRBD1. Germline lookup yields CDR1 LGHDT and CDR2 YNNKEL (reference sequence). J lost 6 bases, V lost 3 bases, and 3 bases had no gene match. CDR3 length equals 13 residues. CDR3 sequence reads: CASSHTGGTEQYF. The CDR3 nucleotides read TGTGCCAGCAGCCATACAGGGGGCACCGAGCAGTACTTC.

This clonotype was seen at least ten times. The gene calls are TRBV11-3 and TRBJ2-1; D call uncertain. The CDR3 runs 12 residues. Germline V CDR1 and CDR2: SGHNT, YENEEA. Trimming cost V 5 bases and J 10 bases, with 12 bases left between them. CDR3 residues: CASSRMHLEQFF. The CDR3 DNA reads as TGTGCCAGCAGCCGCATGCACCTCGAGCAGTTCTTC.

This clonotype was seen repeatedly, ten times or more. The chain is built from TRBV12-5 and TRBJ1-4; D uncertain. Germline-derived CDR1 and CDR2 are LGHNT and FRNRAP. CDR3 length equals 14 residues. V was clipped by 1 base and J by 10 bases, with 13 bases between them. CDR3 protein: CASGLAFDLGKLFF. CDR3 DNA: TGTGCTAGTGGTTTGGCCTTCGACCTGGGAAAACTGTTTTTT.

This clonotype was seen repeatedly, ten times or more. This chain links TRBV28 with TRBJ1-2, with 10 bases fitting TRBD1. V lost 2 bases and J lost 4; bases outside the gene matches: 7. Germline CDR1 MDHEN, CDR2 SYDVKM. The length of the CDR3 is 16 residues. The CDR3 DNA reads TGTGCCAGCAGTTTACAGACAGGGGGCTTAGTCTATGGCTACACCTTC. It is translated as CASSLQTGGLVYGYTF.

The chain uses TRBV19 and TRBJ2-1, with D possibly TRBD1 on 5 matching bases. Germline lookup yields CDR1 LNHDA and CDR2 SQIVND (reference sequence). This CDR3 region has 16 residues. V was clipped by 4 bases and J by 1 base, with 14 bases between them. The CDR3 region is CASSNAPGSSYNEQFF. CDR3 nucleotides: TGTGCCAGTAGTAATGCCCCAGGGTCTTCCTACAATGAGCAGTTCTTC.

The chain has TRBV28 and TRBJ2-7; D tentatively fits TRBD1 or TRBD2 (5 bases each). Germline lookup yields CDR1 MDHEN and CDR2 SYDVKM. The ends were cut back, 2 bases at V and 3 bases at J, with 11 bases in the middle. This CDR3 spans 14 amino acids. In DNA, the CDR3 is TGTGCCAGCAGTTTACGGGACGGAGACTACGAGCAGTACTTC. Protein product: CASSLRDGDYEQYF. The complete variable domain, with remaining parts taken from reference TRBV28 and TRBJ2-7, reads DVKVTQSSRYLVKRTGEKVFLECVQDMDHENMFWYRQDPGLGLRLIYFSYDVKMKEKGDIPEGYSVSREKKERFSLILESASTNQTSMYLCASSLRDGDYEQYFGPGTRLTVT.

This clonotype has only one observation. The chain has TRBV20-1 and TRBJ2-5; D ambiguous. Trimming shortened V by 6 bases and J by 2 bases, and 19 bases separated the two germline ends. Germline V gene sequence: CDR1 DFQATT, CDR2 SNEGSKA (reference sequence). The CDR3 is made up of 15 amino acids. The CDR3 protein is CSAVSVQRLQETQYF. The CDR3 coding sequence is TGCAGTGCCGTCTCGGTTCAGCGACTGCAAGAGACCCAGTACTTC.

This clonotype was detected only a few times. This chain links TRBV20-1 with TRBJ2-7; 7 nucleotides agree with TRBD1. Germline V gene data show CDR1 as DFQATT and CDR2 as SNEGSKA (reference sequence). CDR3 size: 13 residues. V lost 3 bases, J lost 4 bases, and 6 bases stayed unmatched. In DNA form, the CDR3 reads TGCAGTGCTAGGGGGCCAGGGGGTTACGAGCAGTACTTC. This sequence encodes CSARGPGGYEQYF.

This clonotype was seen a single time. A clone one base away is much larger, so this may be a read error. This chain links TRBV3-1 with TRBJ1-1; D not certain. The CDR3 is 13 residues long. Germline V gene lookup returns CDR1 LGHDT and CDR2 YNNKEL (reference sequence). CDR3 protein: CASSQVVRDEPFF. The CDR3 nucleotides are TGTGCCAGCAGCCAAGTCGTGAGGGATGAACCTTTCTTT.

For this clonotype: A read error may explain this, as a much larger clone is one base away. This chain connects TRBV7-3 to TRBJ2-1; 10 bases are shared with TRBD2. Germline CDR1 SGHTA, CDR2 FQGTGA. The J segment lost 2 bases and the V segment lost 5 bases, leaving 3 bases of the junction unmatched. The CDR3 runs to 15 residues. The CDR3 bases are TGTGCCAGCAGCACGACTAGCGGGCCCTACAATGAGCAGTTCTTC. Its translation: CASSTTSGPYNEQFF. Together with reference TRBV7-3 and TRBJ2-1, the CDR3 gives the full variable domain: GAGVSQTPSNKVTEKGKYVELRCDPISGHTALYWYRQSLGQGPEFLIYFQGTGAADDSGLPNDRFFAVRPEGSVSTLKIQRTERGDSAVYLCASSTTSGPYNEQFFGPGTRLTVL.

This chain connects TRBV29-1 to TRBJ2-7; no reliable D call. V gave up 6 bases and J gave up 5 bases, with 11 bases separating them. The germline V gene has CDR1 SQVTM and CDR2 ANQGSEA. The CDR3 sequence is 11 residues long. The CDR3 DNA is TGCAGCGTGGCCTTGTTAAACGAGCAGTACTTC. Translating it yields CSVALLNEQYF.

This clonotype was counted many times. This chain uses TRBV29-1 with TRBJ2-2; 7 positions agree with TRBD1. CDR1 and CDR2 (germline): SQVTM, ANQGSEA. The CDR3 is 14 amino acids. The trim removed 6 bases at V and 4 bases at J, leaving 8 bases unmatched. The CDR3 DNA sequence: TGCAGCGTAGCGCTGACAGGGATCACCGGGGAGCTGTTTTTT. It is translated as CSVALTGITGELFF.

The V gene is TRBV6-2 or TRBV6-3, the J gene TRBJ2-5; 8 positions match TRBD1. Germline V gene data show CDR1 as MNHEY and CDR2 as SVGEGT. V shed 6 bases, J shed 0 bases, and the junction held 6 bases outside the gene matches. CDR3 length: 15 residues. In DNA form, the CDR3 reads TGTGCCAGCAGACCACAGGGGGAGAACCAAGAGACCCAGTACTTC. As protein: CASRPQGENQETQYF.

In this sample, this clonotype turned up many times. This chain joins TRBV11-3 and TRBJ1-3, with no clear D. V lost 5 bases, J lost 8 bases, and 13 bases lay in between. CDR3 size: 13 residues. In germline, CDR1 is SGHNT, CDR2 YENEEA. CDR3 amino acids: CASSPGPKDTIYF. DNA of the CDR3: TGTGCCAGCAGCCCGGGCCCGAAGGACACCATATATTTT.

This clonotype was recorded many times. This chain uses TRBV19 with TRBJ2-1, with D hard to call. V was clipped by 6 bases and J by 0 bases, with 12 bases between them. The CDR3 is 15 amino acids. Germline assignment: CDR1 LNHDA and CDR2 SQIVND (reference sequence). The CDR3 region is CASSHTPSSYNEQFF. The CDR3 bases are TGTGCCAGTAGCCACACACCGAGCTCCTACAATGAGCAGTTCTTC.